The 5 T cell receptor beta chains below all came from one sample that was sequenced in a study of shared clonotypes between healthy human individuals. Produced via immunoSEQ multiplex PCR; TCRdb's table is partial and in-frame only. The sample yields over a million clones, around 95% seen once. Input material: naive CD4+ T cells sorted from blood. Noted subset: CD45RA+ positively selected. These receptors were taken from a man aged 30 to 45 in good health.

The chain recombines TRBV5-1 with TRBJ2-7; TRBD1 agrees at 8 bases. The CDR3 runs to 13 residues. The germline V gene encodes CDR1 SGHRS and CDR2 YFSETQ. The V gene end was trimmed by 4 bases and the J gene end by 5 bases; junction bases not matched to a gene: 5. Written as DNA, the CDR3 is TGCGCCAGCAGCCATCGACAGGGGCACGAGCAGTACTTC. Amino acid sequence: CASSHRQGHEQYF.

CDR3 in amino acids: CASSFSGLAGGPSEQFF. DNA of the CDR3: TGTGCCAGCAGCTTTTCGGGACTAGCGGGAGGGCCCTCTGAGCAGTTCTTC. The V gene is TRBV7-9, the J gene TRBJ2-1, with 16 bases fitting TRBD2. Germline CDR1 is SEHNR and CDR2 is FQNEAQ (reference sequence). After removal of 3 bases from V and 9 bases from J, the junction contained 8 bases not matched to a gene. The CDR3 extends over 17 amino acids.

This chain joins TRBV30 and TRBJ2-4; D is undetermined. Germline CDR1 and CDR2: GTSNPN and SVGIG (reference sequence). The V end was cut by 0 bases, the J end by 6 bases, with 9 bases between. This CDR3 comprises 13 residues. The CDR3, as DNA: TGTGCCTGGAGTGTCGGCCTTTTAAACATTCAGTACTTC. This gives the protein CAWSVGLLNIQYF. The full variable domain, completed using reference TRBV30 and TRBJ2-4, is SQTIHQWPATLVQPVGSPLSLECTVEGTSNPNLYWYRQAAGRGLQLLFYSVGIGQISSEVPQNLSASRPQDRQFILSSKKLLLSDSGFYLCAWSVGLLNIQYFGAGTRLSVL.

The chain combines TRBV5-1 with TRBJ1-2, with 8 bases that match TRBD1. The CDR3 length is 18 residues. V gave up 0 bases and J gave up 9 bases; unmatched junction bases: 19. CDR1 and CDR2 (germline): SGHRS, YFSETQ. The CDR3 spells CASSLARLTGQGRWSYTF. CDR3 coding DNA: TGCGCCAGCAGCTTGGCCCGCTTAACTGGACAGGGCCGTTGGAGCTACACCTTC.

The gene calls are TRBV5-4 and TRBJ2-7; TRBD2 matches 7 bases. The V and J ends lost 4 bases and 0 bases, in that order; junction bases with no gene match: 7. This CDR3 comprises 15 residues. The V gene's germline CDR1 is SGHNT and CDR2 YYREEE (reference sequence). This CDR3 is CASSPLGTNSYEQYF. The CDR3 bases are TGTGCCAGCAGCCCCCTCGGGACTAACTCCTACGAGCAGTACTTC.